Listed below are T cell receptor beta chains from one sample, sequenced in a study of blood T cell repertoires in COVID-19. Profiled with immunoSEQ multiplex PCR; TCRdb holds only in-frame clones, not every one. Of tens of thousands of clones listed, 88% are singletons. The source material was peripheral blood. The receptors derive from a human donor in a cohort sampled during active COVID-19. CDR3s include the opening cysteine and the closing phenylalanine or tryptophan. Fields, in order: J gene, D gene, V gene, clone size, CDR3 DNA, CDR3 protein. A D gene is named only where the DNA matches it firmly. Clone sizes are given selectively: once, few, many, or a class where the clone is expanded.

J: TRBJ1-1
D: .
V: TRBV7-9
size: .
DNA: TGTGCCAGCAGCTACGACACCTTTTACACTGAAGCTTTCTTT
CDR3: CASSYDTFYTEAFF

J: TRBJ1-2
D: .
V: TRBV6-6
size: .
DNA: TGTGCCAGCAGTCCCTCCGGTGGCTACACCTTC
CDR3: CASSPSGGYTF

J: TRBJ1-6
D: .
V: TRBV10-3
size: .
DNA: TGTGCCATCGGGAACAGGGTCGAGAATTCACCCCTCCACTTT
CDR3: CAIGNRVENSPLHF

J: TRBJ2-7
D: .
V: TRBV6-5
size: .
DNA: TGTGCCAGCAGTTACTCTGGGTTGGCGGGCGAGCAGTACTTC
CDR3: CASSYSGLAGEQYF

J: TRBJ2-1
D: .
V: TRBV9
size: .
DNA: TGTGCCAGCAGCGTAAACCCCCGGGCGGGCTCCTACAATGAGCAGTTCTTC
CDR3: CASSVNPRAGSYNEQFF

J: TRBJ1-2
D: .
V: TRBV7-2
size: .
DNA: TGTGCCAGCAGCTCCCTTCATGGGGGGGCCAGGACCTCTAGTGGCTACACCTTC
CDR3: CASSSLHGGARTSSGYTF

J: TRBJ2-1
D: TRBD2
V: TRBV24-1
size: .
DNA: TGTGCCACCAGTGACCCTAGCGGGAGGGCCATAGGCGCGGACAATGAGCAGTTCTTC
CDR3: CATSDPSGRAIGADNEQFF

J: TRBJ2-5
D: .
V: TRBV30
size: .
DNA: TGTGCCTGGAGTATGCAGCAAGAGACCCAGTACTTC
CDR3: CAWSMQQETQYF

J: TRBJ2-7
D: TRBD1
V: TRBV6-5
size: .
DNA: TGTGCCAGCAGTCTCGGACAGGGCCTAGAGCAGTACTTC
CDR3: CASSLGQGLEQYF

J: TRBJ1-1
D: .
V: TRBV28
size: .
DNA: TGTGCCAGCATAGGGGGTGATAAGGACACTGAAGCTTTCTTT
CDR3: CASIGGDKDTEAFF

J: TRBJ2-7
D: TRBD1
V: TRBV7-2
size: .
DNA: TGTGCCAGCAGCATCTCCGGGACAGACTCCTACGAGCAGTACTTC
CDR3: CASSISGTDSYEQYF

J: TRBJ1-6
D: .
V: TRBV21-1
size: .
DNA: TGTGCCAGAACAGGGCTGGGTTCACCCCTCCACTTT
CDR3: CARTGLGSPLHF

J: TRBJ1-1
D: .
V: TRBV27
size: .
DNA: TGTGCCAGCAGTCTTCAGAAAACACAGGGATGGACTGAAGCTTTCTTT
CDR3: CASSLQKTQGWTEAFF

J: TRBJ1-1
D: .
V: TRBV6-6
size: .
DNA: TGTGCCAGCACCAGGTCGAACACTGAAGCTTTCTTT
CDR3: CASTRSNTEAFF

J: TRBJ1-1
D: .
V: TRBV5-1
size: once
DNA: TGCGCCAGCAGCTTGGGCGTGGCGGGCAGCACTGAAGCTTTCTTT
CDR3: CASSLGVAGSTEAFF

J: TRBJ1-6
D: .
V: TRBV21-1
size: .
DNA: TGTGCCAGCAGCGAATGGGACAGGGGGCCCTATAATTCACCCCTCCACTTT
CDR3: CASSEWDRGPYNSPLHF

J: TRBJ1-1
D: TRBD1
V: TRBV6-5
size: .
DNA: TGTGCCAGCAGTTACCGGGACAGGGGGCGAGCTGAAGCTTTCTTT
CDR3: CASSYRDRGRAEAFF

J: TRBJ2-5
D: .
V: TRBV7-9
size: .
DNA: TGTGCCAGCAGCTTTCAGGGTATTGCAGAGACCCAGTACTTC
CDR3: CASSFQGIAETQYF

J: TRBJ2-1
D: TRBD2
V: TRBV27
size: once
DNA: TGTGCCAGCAGTTTAGGGGCTAGCGGGAGGTTCGGCAATGAGCAGTTCTTC
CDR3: CASSLGASGRFGNEQFF

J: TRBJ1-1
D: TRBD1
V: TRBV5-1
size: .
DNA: TGCGCCAGCAGCGCTACGCCTTCGACAGGGACTAACACTGAAGCTTTCTTT
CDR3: CASSATPSTGTNTEAFF

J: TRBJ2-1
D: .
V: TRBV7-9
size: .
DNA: TGTGCCAGCAGCTTAGATGGGGGACTCTCCGATCGGCAGTTCTTC
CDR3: CASSLDGGLSDRQFF

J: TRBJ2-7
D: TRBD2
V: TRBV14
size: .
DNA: TGTGCCAGCAGCCAAGATCTGGGAGGGGCCGAGCAGTACTTC
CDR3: CASSQDLGGAEQYF

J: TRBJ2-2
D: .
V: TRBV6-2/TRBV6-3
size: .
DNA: TGTGCCAGCAGTCACCTCCGGACAGCGAACACCGGGGAGCTGTTTTTT
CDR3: CASSHLRTANTGELFF

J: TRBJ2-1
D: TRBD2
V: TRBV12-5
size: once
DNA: TGTGCTAGTGGTTTGGATAAGCGGACTAGCTCCTACAATGAGCAGTTCTTC
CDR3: CASGLDKRTSSYNEQFF

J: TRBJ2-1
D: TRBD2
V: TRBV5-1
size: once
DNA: TGCGCCAGCAGCACACCGGTACGGACAGCGGGGGATGAGCAGTTCTTC
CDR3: CASSTPVRTAGDEQFF

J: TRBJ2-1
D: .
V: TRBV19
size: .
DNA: TGTGCCACCCGGCCGGAGGGTCGGAATGAGCAGTTCTTC
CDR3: CATRPEGRNEQFF

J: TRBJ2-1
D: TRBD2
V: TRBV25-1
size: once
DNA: TGTGCCAGCAGTGATACTAGCGGGAGCCCGAAATTCGCGCAGTTCTTC
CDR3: CASSDTSGSPKFAQFF

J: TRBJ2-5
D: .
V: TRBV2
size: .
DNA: TGTGCCAGCAGTGAAACGGTGGTCGGGAAGACCCAGTACTTC
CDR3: CASSETVVGKTQYF

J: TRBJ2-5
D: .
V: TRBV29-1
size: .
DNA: TGCAGCGTTGAGGTGGGGGCATATGAGACCCAGTACTTC
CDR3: CSVEVGAYETQYF

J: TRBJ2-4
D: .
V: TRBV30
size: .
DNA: TGTGCCTGGAGTGTAGAGGTAGCTGGAAACATTCAGTACTTC
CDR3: CAWSVEVAGNIQYF

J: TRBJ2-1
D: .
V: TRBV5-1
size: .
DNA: TGCGCCAGCAGCTTGGGAGACAAATACAATGAGCAGTTCTTC
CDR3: CASSLGDKYNEQFF

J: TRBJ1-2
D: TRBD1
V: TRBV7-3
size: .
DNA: TGTGCCAGCAGCTTAACCAGGGGGGATGGCTACACCTTC
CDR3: CASSLTRGDGYTF

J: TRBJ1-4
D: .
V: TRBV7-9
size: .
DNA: TGTGCCAGCAGCTTAGCGGGGCAGGAAAGCGAAAAACTGTTTTTT
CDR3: CASSLAGQESEKLFF

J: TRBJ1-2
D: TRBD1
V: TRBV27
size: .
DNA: TGTGCCAGCAGCCGACAGGGGGCCGGCTATGGCTACACCTTC
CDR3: CASSRQGAGYGYTF